Sequencing of this T cell receptor beta chain was carried out in a study of Ad26.COV2.S vaccination and SARS-CoV-2 variants (dated by TCRdb to the early 2020s). About the investigation overall: Donors in the vaccine arm were drawn from COV1001, a multicentre, randomized, double-blind, placebo-controlled phase I-IIa trial testing Ad26.COV2.S in healthy adults. Trial participants were randomized into five groups of five: low-dose or high-dose Ad26.COV2.S given once or twice, or placebo on both occasions. A total of roughly 32 samples were included in the TCR-sequenced set, comprising some 20 Ad26.COV2.S vaccine recipients, 5 placebo recipients and 8 SARS-CoV-2 convalescent individuals. Throughout the experiments and outcome assessment, investigators stayed blinded to trial group allocation. Dosing of Ad26.COV2.S was intramuscular, at either 5x10^10 or 1x10^11 viral particles, delivered as one shot or as two shots spaced 56 days apart. TCRbeta repertoire sequencing served as the tool for gauging how specific and how broad the SARS-CoV-2-reactive T cell receptors were following Ad26.COV2.S vaccination. What the study reported, not specific to this receptor: It was noted by the authors that total T cell responses may have been underestimated by the TCR breadth and depth analyses. Substantial breadth of spike-specific CD8+ and CD4+ T cell responses was reported after vaccination. Non-spike TCR breadth was comparable between vaccine and placebo recipients, consistent with the vaccine containing only spike. Comparing responses between vaccine doses or regimens was not something the study was powered to do. Spike-specific TCR breadth was higher in Ad26.COV2.S recipients than in placebo recipients (P = 0.0014).

The germline V gene (reference sequence) supplies CDR1 LNHDA and CDR2 SQIVND. The CDR3 runs 14 amino acids, cysteine and phenylalanine included. Only the CDR3 portion is preserved as DNA: 42 bases, with reading frame beginning at the first base. Trimming takes 3 bases from V and 0 bases from J, and the germline ends sit 6 bases apart. This sample's treatment or condition label indicates: some 20 received Ad26.COV2.S at low or high dose, single or two shots; roughly five received placebo; per-sample allocation not given. For vaccine and placebo recipients, the sequenced repertoires came from samples collected on day 63 after the first injection. Between 29 July and 7 August 2020, Cohort 1b enrolled approximately 26 adults aged 18-55 years at one site in Boston, USA. As a vaccine, Ad26.COV2.S was a replication-incompetent adenovirus type 26 vector that expressed a prefusion-stabilized SARS-CoV-2 spike protein derived from the original Wuhan strain.

This clone has a handful of counts. No antigen is known for it. No qualities accompany the bases; no much larger clone lies one base away. Other DNA sequences from this sample encode an identical CDR3 as well. The immunoSEQ Assay was the method used to sequence TCRbeta CDR3 regions. After extraction, genomic DNA underwent amplification by bias-controlled multiplex PCR, followed by high-throughput sequencing. In the authors' own workflow: To quantify the absolute abundance of every unique TCRbeta CDR3 region, sequences were collapsed and filtered. T cell fraction was estimated by normalizing TCRbeta template counts to usable DNA, with usable DNA measured through amplification of reference genes found in all nucleated cells. Repertoire TCRs were annotated as SARS-CoV-2-specific when V gene, CDR3 amino acid sequence and J gene were exactly matched to a known reactive TCR set. The reference SARS-CoV-2 TCR set was derived from MIRA and filtered for enrichment in COVID-19-positive ImmuneCODE repertoires, a step that removed public or cross-reactive TCRs. Drawing on the MIRA antigens, annotated TCRs were analysed further at the level of specific ORF or position within ORF. Depth was the summed frequency of annotated unique rearrangements, while breadth was defined as annotated unique rearrangements over total unique productive rearrangements. Two-sided Wilcoxon rank-sum tests were applied when comparing TCR breadth between groups. As stored in TCRdb, this immuneACCESS dataset retains in-frame rearrangements with V and J assigned. A fraction of the clones does not appear; measured against another copy, unresolved V genes explain less than half of the discrepancy, and the remainder lacks a known reason. For V, J and clone size, that table is used; D and trimming come from the DNA. The sample table contains about 680,000 clones; only one count was recorded for around 90% of them. About 1.5% of the sample comes from the top ten.

The sequence was obtained from a person between 18 and 59 years old who received the Ad26.COV2.S COVID-19 vaccine or a placebo. The chain is made from TRBV19 and TRBJ1-5, with the identity of the D gene unclear. Here the sequenced sample was peripheral blood, taken in a trial of Ad26.COV2.S vaccine versus placebo. The CDR3 region has the sequence CASSIRDSNQPQHF. DNA sequence: TGTGCCAGTAGTATCAGAGATAGCAATCAGCCCCAGCATTTT. When the CDR3 is completed using the reference TRBV19 and TRBJ1-5 genes on either side, the full variable domain is DGGITQSPKYLFRKEGQNVTLSCEQNLNHDAMYWYRQDPGQGLRLIYYSQIVNDFQKGDIAEGYSVSREKKESFPLTVTSAQKNPTAFYLCASSIRDSNQPQHFGDGTRLSIL.